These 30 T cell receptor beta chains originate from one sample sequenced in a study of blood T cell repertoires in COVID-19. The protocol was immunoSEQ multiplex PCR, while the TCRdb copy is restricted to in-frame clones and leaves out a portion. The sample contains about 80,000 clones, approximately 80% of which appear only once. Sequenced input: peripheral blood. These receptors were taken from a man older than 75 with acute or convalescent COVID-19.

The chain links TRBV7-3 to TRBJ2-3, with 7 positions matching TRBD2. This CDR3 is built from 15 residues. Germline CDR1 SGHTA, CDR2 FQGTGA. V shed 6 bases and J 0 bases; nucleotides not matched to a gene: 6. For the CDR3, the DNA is TGTGCCAGCAGGCCAAGCGGGACTAGCACAGATACGCAGTATTTT. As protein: CASRPSGTSTDTQYF.

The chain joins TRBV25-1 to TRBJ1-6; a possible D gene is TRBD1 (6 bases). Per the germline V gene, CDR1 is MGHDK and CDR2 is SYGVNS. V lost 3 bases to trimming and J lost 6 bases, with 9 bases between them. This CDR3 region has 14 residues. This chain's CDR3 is CASSDYRANSPLHF. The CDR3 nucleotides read TGTGCCAGCAGTGATTACAGGGCTAATTCACCCCTCCACTTT.

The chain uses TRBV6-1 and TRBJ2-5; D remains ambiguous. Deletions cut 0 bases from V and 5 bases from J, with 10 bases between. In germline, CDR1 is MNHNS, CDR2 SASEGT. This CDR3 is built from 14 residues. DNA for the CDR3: TGTGCCAGCAGTGAAGCTCGAGGTTACGAGACCCAGTACTTC. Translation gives CASSEARGYETQYF.

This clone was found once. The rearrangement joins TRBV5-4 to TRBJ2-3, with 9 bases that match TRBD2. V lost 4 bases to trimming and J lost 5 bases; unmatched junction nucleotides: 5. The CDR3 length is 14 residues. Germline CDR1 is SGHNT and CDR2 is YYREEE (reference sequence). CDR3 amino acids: CASSTRTSVDTQYF. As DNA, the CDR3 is TGTGCCAGCAGCACCAGGACTAGCGTAGATACGCAGTATTTT.

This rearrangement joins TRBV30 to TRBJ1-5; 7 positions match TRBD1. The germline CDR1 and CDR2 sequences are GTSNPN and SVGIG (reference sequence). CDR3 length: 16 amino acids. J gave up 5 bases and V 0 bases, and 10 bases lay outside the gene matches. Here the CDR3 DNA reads TGTGCCTGGAGTGTAACAGGGGCAGGGTCCTATCAGCCCCAGCATTTT. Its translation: CAWSVTGAGSYQPQHF.

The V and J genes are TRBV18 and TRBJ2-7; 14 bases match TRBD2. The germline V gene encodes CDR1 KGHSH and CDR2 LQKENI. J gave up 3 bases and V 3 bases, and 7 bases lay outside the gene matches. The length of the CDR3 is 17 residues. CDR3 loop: CASSPIGLAGGYYEQYF. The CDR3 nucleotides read TGTGCCAGCTCACCTATTGGACTAGCGGGGGGATACTACGAGCAGTACTTC. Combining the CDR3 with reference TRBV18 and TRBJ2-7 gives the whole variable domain NAGVMQNPRHLVRRRGQEARLRCSPMKGHSHVYWYRQLPEEGLKFMVYLQKENIIDESGMPKERFSAEFPKEGPSILRIQQVVRGDSAAYFCASSPIGLAGGYYEQYFGPGTRLTVT.

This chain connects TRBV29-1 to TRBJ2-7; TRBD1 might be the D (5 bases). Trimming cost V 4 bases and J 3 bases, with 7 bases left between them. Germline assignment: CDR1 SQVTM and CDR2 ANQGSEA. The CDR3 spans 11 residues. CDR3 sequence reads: CSVGGSYEQYF. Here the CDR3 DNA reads TGCAGCGTTGGGGGCAGCTACGAGCAGTACTTC.

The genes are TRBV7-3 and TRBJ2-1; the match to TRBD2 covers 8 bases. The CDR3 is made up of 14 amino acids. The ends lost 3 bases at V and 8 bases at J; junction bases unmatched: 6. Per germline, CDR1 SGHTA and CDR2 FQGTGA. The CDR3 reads CASSFSRGGDEQFF. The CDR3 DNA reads TGTGCCAGCAGCTTTTCCCGGGGGGGAGATGAGCAGTTCTTC.

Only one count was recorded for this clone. The CDR3 protein is CASSLGDRKGGQYF. The DNA for the CDR3 is TGTGCCAGCAGCTTAGGGGACAGGAAAGGGGGTCAGTACTTC. J is TRBJ2-7 and V is TRBV7-9; 8 bases map to TRBD1. Looked up from germline, CDR1 is SEHNR and CDR2 is FQNEAQ (reference sequence). With V trimmed by 1 base and J by 10 bases, 9 bases remained unmatched. This CDR3 spans 14 amino acids.

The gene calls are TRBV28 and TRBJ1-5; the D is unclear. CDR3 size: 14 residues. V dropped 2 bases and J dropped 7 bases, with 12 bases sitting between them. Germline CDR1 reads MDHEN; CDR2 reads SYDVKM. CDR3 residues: CASSLPSGLQPQHF. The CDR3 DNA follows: TGTGCCAGCAGTTTACCCAGCGGTTTACAGCCCCAGCATTTT.

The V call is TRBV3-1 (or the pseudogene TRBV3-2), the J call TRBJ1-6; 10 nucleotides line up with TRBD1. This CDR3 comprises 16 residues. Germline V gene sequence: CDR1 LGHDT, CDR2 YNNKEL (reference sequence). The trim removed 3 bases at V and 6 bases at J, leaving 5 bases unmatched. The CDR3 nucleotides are TGTGCCAGCAGCCACCTAGACAGGGGGCCTAATTCACCCCTCCACTTT. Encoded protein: CASSHLDRGPNSPLHF.

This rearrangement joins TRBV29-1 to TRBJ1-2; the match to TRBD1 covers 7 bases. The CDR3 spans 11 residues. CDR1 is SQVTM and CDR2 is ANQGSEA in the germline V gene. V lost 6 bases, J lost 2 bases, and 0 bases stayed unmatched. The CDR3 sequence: CSVGQNYGYTF. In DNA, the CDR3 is TGCAGCGTGGGACAGAACTATGGCTACACCTTC.

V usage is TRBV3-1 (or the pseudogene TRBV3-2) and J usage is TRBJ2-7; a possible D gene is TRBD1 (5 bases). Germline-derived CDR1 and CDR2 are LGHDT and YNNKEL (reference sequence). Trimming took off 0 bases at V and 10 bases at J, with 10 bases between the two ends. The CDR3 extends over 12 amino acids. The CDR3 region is CASSQDRQLQYF. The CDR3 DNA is TGTGCCAGCAGCCAAGATCGACAGCTTCAGTACTTC.

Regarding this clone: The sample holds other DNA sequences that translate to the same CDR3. The CDR3 here is CASTGGTEAFF. CDR3 bases: TGTGCCAGCACCGGGGGCACTGAAGCTTTCTTT. This sequence joins TRBV6-5 and TRBJ1-1; the D gene is possibly TRBD1 (5 bases). Germline V lookup: CDR1 MNHEY, CDR2 SVGAGI. The ends were cut back, 7 bases at V and 4 bases at J, with 7 bases in the middle. The CDR3 consists of 11 residues.

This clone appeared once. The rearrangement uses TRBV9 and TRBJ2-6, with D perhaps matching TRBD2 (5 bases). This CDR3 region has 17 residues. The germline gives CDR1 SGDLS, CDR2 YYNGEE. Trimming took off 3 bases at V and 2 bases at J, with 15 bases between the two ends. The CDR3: CASSAGEYATGANVLTF. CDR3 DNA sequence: TGTGCCAGCAGCGCCGGGGAATACGCAACTGGGGCCAACGTCCTGACTTTC.

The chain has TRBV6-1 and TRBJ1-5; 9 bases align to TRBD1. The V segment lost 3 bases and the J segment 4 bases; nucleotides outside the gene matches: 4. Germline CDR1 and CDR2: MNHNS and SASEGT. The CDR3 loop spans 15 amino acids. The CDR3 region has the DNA TGTGCCAGCAGTGAGCGTGACAGGGGGAATCAGCCCCAGCATTTT. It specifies CASSERDRGNQPQHF.

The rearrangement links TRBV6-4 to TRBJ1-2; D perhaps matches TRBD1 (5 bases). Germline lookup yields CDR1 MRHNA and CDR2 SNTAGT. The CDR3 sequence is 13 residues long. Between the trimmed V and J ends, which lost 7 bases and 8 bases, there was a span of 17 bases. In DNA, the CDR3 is TGTGCCAGCACTGCCAAGGGGATGAGCGGCTACACCTTC. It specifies CASTAKGMSGYTF.

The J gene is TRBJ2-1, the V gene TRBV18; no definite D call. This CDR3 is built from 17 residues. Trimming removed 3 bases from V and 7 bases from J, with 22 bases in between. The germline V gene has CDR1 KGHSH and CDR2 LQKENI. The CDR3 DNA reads TGTGCCAGCTCACCTAGGCTTGGTACAATTTCGGGTAATGAGCAGTTCTTC. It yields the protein CASSPRLGTISGNEQFF. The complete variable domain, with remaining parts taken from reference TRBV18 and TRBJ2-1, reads NAGVMQNPRHLVRRRGQEARLRCSPMKGHSHVYWYRQLPEEGLKFMVYLQKENIIDESGMPKERFSAEFPKEGPSILRIQQVVRGDSAAYFCASSPRLGTISGNEQFFGPGTRLTVL.

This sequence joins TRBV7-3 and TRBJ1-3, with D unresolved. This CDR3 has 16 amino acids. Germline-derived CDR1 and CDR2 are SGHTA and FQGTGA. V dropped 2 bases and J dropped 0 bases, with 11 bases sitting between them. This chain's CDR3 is CASSLSSGSSGNTIYF. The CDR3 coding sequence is TGTGCCAGCAGCTTATCCTCCGGGAGCTCTGGAAACACCATATATTTT.

DNA of the CDR3: TGTGCCAGCAGCTTAGCGGGACCCTACGAGCAGTACTTC. Translated: CASSLAGPYEQYF. This chain connects TRBV5-4 to TRBJ2-7; 7 positions agree with TRBD2. In germline, CDR1 is SGHNT, CDR2 YYREEE (reference sequence). J lost 2 bases, V lost 2 bases, and 1 base had no gene match. The CDR3 covers 13 residues. Full variable domain (outside the CDR3, taken from reference TRBV5-4 and TRBJ2-7): ETGVTQSPTHLIKTRGQQVTLRCSSQSGHNTVSWYQQALGQGPQFIFQYYREEENGRGNFPPRFSGLQFPNYSSELNVNALELDDSALYLCASSLAGPYEQYFGPGTRLTVT.

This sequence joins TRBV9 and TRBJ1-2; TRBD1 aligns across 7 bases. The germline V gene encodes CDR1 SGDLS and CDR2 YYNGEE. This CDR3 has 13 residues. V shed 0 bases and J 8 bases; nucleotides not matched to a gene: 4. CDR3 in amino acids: CASSVGDREGYTF. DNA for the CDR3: TGTGCCAGCAGCGTAGGCGACAGGGAAGGCTACACCTTC.

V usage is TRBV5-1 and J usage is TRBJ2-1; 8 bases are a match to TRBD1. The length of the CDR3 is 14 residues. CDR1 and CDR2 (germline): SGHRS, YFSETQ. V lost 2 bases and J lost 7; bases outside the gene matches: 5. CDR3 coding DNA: TGCGCCAGCAGCTTAGGACAGGGTCTGAATGAGCAGTTCTTC. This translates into CASSLGQGLNEQFF.

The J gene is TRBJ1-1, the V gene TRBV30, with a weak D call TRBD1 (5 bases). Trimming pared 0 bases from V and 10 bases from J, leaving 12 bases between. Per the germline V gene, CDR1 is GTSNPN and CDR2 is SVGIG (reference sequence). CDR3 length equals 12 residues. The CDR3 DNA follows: TGTGCCTGGAGTGTGGAGGGGCCCGTAGCTTTCTTT. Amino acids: CAWSVEGPVAFF.

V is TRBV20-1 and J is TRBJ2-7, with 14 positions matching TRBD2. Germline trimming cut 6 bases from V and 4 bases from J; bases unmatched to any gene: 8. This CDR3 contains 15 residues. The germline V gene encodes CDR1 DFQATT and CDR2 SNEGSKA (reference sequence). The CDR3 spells CSASQGTSGGYEQYF. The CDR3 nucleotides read TGCAGTGCGAGTCAAGGGACTAGCGGGGGATACGAGCAGTACTTC.

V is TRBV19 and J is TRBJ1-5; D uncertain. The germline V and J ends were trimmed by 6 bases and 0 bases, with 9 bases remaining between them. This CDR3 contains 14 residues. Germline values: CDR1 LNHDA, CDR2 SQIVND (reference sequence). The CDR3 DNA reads TGTGCCAGTAGAAACGGGTATAGCAATCAGCCCCAGCATTTT. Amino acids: CASRNGYSNQPQHF.

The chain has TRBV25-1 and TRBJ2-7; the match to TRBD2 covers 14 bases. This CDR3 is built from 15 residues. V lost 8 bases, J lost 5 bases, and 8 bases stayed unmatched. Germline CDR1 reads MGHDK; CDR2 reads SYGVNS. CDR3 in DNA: TGTGCCAGCGCCAAGGGACTAGCGGGGGTCCACGAGCAGTACTTC. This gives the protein CASAKGLAGVHEQYF.

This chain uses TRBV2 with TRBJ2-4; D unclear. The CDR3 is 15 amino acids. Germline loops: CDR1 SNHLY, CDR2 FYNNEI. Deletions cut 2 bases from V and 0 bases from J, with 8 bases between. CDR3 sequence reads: CASSELQLAKNIQYF. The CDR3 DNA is TGTGCCAGCAGTGAACTACAGCTAGCCAAAAACATTCAGTACTTC.

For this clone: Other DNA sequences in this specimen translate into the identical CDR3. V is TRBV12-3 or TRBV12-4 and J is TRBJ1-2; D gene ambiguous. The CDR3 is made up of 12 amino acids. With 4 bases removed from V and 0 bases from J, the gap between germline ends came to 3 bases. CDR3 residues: CASSSSNYGYTF. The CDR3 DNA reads TGTGCCAGCAGTTCCTCTAACTATGGCTACACCTTC.

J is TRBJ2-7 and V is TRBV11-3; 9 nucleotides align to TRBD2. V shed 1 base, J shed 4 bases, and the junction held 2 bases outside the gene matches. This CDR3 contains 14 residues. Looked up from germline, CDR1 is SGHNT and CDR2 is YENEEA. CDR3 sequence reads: CASSLASGAYEQYF. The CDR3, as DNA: TGTGCCAGCAGCTTAGCTAGCGGGGCTTACGAGCAGTACTTC. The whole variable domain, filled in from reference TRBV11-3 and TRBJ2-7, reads EAGVVQSPRYKIIEKKQPVAFWCNPISGHNTLYWYLQNLGQGPELLIRYENEEAVDDSQLPKDRFSAERLKGVDSTLKIQPAELGDSAVYLCASSLASGAYEQYFGPGTRLTVT.

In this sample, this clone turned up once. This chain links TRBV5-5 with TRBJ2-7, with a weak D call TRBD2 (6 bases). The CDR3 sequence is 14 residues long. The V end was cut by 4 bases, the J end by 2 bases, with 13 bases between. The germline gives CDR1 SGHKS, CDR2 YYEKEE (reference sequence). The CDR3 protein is CASSPGDSPYEQYF. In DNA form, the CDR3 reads TGTGCCAGCAGCCCGGGGGACTCCCCCTACGAGCAGTACTTC.